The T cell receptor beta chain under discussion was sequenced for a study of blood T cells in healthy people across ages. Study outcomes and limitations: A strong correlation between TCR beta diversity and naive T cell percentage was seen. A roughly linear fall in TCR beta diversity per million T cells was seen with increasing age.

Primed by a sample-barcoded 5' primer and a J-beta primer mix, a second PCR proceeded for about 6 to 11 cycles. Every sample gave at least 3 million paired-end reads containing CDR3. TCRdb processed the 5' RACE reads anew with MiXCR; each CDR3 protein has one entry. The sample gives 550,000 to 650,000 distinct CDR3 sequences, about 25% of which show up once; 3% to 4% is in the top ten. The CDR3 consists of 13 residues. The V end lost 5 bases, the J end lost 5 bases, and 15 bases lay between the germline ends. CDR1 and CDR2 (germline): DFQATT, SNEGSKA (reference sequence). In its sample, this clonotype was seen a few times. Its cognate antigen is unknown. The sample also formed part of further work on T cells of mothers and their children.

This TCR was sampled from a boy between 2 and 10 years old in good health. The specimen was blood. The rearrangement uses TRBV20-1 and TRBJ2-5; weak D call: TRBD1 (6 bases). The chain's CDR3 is CSAGQQGSETQYF. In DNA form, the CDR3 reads TGCAGTGCTGGACAACAGGGTAGTGAGACCCAGTACTTC.